Sequencing of this T cell receptor (beta chain) was carried out in a study of blood T cell repertoires in COVID-19. V was clipped by 4 bases and J by 7 bases, with 11 bases between them. Germline V lookup: CDR1 SGHRS, CDR2 YFSETQ. The CDR3 totals 13 residues. Assay: immunoSEQ multiplex PCR; the TCRdb copy retains only in-frame clones and omits some. The sample lists around 70,000 clones; approximately 84% were seen once. The sequence derives from a man between 70 and 80 years old with acute or convalescent COVID-19. This chain links TRBV5-1 with TRBJ2-2; tentatively, D is TRBD2 (6 bases). The specimen was peripheral blood. Written as DNA, the CDR3 is TGCGCCAGCAGCCGGGACTCCCTCGGGGAGCTGTTTTTT. This encodes CASSRDSLGELFF. The full variable domain, in which reference TRBV5-1 and TRBJ2-2 provide the parts outside the CDR3, is KAGVTQTPRYLIKTRGQQVTLSCSPISGHRSVSWYQQTPGQGLQFLFEYFSETQRNKGNFPGRFSGRQFSNSRSEMNVSTLELGDSALYLCASSRDSLGELFFGEGSRLTVL.